The rows below give T cell receptor beta chains drawn from one sample of a study of T-cell memory formation after mild COVID-19. TCRdb re-analysed the 5' RACE reads in MiXCR, keeping a single row per CDR3 protein. The sample includes under 400,000 distinct CDR3 sequences, more than 20% of them seen just once. The sample was PBMCs or a T cell subset sorted from them (not recorded which). The receptors here all came from an adult woman who had mild COVID-19 (a few samples of this study predate the infection). Cell type and time point are not known. Each CDR3 is given with its conserved first and last residue. Each record gives: clone size, V gene, D gene, J gene, CDR3 DNA, CDR3 protein. The D gene is left open where the match is weak. Clone size appears in some rows only: once, few, many, or a class for an expanded clone.

>.|TRBV6-1|.|TRBJ1-1
TGTGCCAGCAGACCGAACAAGGGGGGGAACACTGAAGCTTTCTTT
CASRPNKGGNTEAFF
>.|TRBV5-1|.|TRBJ1-1
TGCGCCAGCAGCTTCTCATCCGGGGGCACTGAAGCTTTCTTT
CASSFSSGGTEAFF
>.|TRBV12-3/TRBV12-4|.|TRBJ1-2
TGTGCCAGCAGTTCCACGAGGGGGGGCTACACCTTC
CASSSTRGGYTF
>.|TRBV6-5|.|TRBJ1-3
TGTGCCAGCAGTCGATCCGTGACCGGGACATCGCCTTCTGGAAACACCATATATTTT
CASSRSVTGTSPSGNTIYF
>few|TRBV5-1|.|TRBJ1-1
TGCGCCAGCAGCTTGGGCAAGGTGAGCACCATGAACACTGAAGCTTTCTTT
CASSLGKVSTMNTEAFF
>.|TRBV3-1|TRBD1|TRBJ1-2
TGTGCCAGCAGCCGCCTCGACAGGGGGCATGGCTACACCTTC
CASSRLDRGHGYTF
>few|TRBV14|.|TRBJ2-5
TGTGCCAGCAGCCGCCAGACAGTGTACCAAGAGACCCAGTACTTC
CASSRQTVYQETQYF
>.|TRBV4-1|.|TRBJ2-5
TGCGCCAGCAGCCAAGAATGGACAGATGGGCAAGAGACCCAGTACTTC
CASSQEWTDGQETQYF
>.|TRBV12-3/TRBV12-4|.|TRBJ2-4
TGTGCCAGCAGTTTTACGGGGGCGGCGGCCAAAAACATTCAGTACTTC
CASSFTGAAAKNIQYF
>many|TRBV7-2|TRBD2|TRBJ2-2
TGTGCCAGCAGCTTAGCCGCGACTAGCGGGAGTATCGGGGAGCTGTTTTTT
CASSLAATSGSIGELFF